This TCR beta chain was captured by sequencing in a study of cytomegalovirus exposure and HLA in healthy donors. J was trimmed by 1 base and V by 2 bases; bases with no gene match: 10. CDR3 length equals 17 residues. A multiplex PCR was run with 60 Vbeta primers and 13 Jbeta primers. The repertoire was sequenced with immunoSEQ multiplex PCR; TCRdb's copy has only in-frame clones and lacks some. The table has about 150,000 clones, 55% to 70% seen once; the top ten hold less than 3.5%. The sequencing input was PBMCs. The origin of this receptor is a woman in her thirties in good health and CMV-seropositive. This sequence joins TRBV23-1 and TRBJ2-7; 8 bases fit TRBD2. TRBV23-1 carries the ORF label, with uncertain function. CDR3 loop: CASSQEPWTSRSYEQYF. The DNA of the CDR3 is TGCGCCAGCAGTCAAGAGCCCTGGACTAGCCGATCCTACGAGCAGTACTTC.